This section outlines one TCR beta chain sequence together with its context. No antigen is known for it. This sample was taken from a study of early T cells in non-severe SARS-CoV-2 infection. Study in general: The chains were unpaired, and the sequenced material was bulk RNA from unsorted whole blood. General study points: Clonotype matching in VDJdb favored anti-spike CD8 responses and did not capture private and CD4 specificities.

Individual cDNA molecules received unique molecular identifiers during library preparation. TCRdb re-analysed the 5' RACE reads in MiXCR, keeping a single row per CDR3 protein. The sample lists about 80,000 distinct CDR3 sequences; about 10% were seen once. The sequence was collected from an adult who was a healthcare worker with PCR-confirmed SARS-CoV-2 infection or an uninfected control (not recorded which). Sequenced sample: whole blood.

The CDR3 reads CASTQGPNTEAFF. CDR3 DNA: TGTGCCAGCACCCAAGGGCCGAACACTGAAGCTTTCTTT. The chain recombines TRBV2 with TRBJ1-1; D call uncertain. The V and J ends lost 7 bases and 1 base respectively, with 10 bases between them. Germline V gene data show CDR1 as SNHLY and CDR2 as FYNNEI. CDR3 size: 13 residues.